These 20 T cell receptor beta chains share one sample of origin, sequenced in a study of lung T cells in sarcoidosis with Löfgren's syndrome. MiXCR was run by TCRdb on the reads, yielding one entry per CDR3 protein. The sample contains 15,000 to 25,000 distinct CDR3 sequences, around 20% of which appear only once. Sequenced: CD4+ T cells from bronchoalveolar lavage. The receptor set was obtained from a human donor with sarcoidosis (Löfgren's syndrome or another form), or a control subject (not recorded which).

This clonotype was seen a handful of times. The gene calls are TRBV5-6 and TRBJ2-7; TRBD1 is a possible D gene (6 bases). In germline, CDR1 is SGHDT, CDR2 YYEEEE. V gave up 3 bases and J gave up 4 bases, with 17 bases separating them. This CDR3 has 15 amino acids. CDR3 DNA sequence: TGTGCCAGCAGCTCCCTAATGGACAGCAAGTACGAGCAGTACTTC. This codes for CASSSLMDSKYEQYF.

In its sample, this clonotype was seen many times. The chain is built from TRBV20-1 and TRBJ1-6, with a tentative D call TRBD1 (5 bases). The CDR3 sequence is 13 residues long. Deletions cut 5 bases from V and 8 bases from J, with 13 bases between. Germline assignment: CDR1 DFQATT and CDR2 SNEGSKA (reference sequence). Here the CDR3 DNA reads TGCAGTGCTGAGCGAAGGGGCGATTCACCCCTCCACTTT. As protein: CSAERRGDSPLHF.

This clonotype occurred many times. This rearrangement joins TRBV20-1 to TRBJ2-1; the D gene is possibly TRBD2 (5 bases). V was cut by 6 bases and J by 4 bases, with 16 bases left in between. Germline lookup yields CDR1 DFQATT and CDR2 SNEGSKA (reference sequence). The CDR3 is made up of 14 amino acids. The CDR3 DNA is TGCAGTGCCTTTAAATCGGGGAAGTACAATGAGCAGTTCTTC. This gives the protein CSAFKSGKYNEQFF.

This clonotype was seen ten or more times. The gene calls are TRBV18 and TRBJ1-5; no clear D gene. Trimming cost V 4 bases and J 5 bases, with 9 bases left between them. This CDR3 region has 13 residues. Germline assignment: CDR1 KGHSH and CDR2 LQKENI. CDR3 residues: CASSQAGDQPQHF. The CDR3 DNA follows: TGTGCCAGCTCACAGGCGGGTGATCAGCCCCAGCATTTT.

Points on this clonotype: This may be a read error, as it is one base from a much larger clone. This sequence joins TRBV28 and TRBJ2-7; TRBD2 matches at 8 bases. Germline loops: CDR1 MDHEN, CDR2 SYDVKM. The CDR3 spans 16 residues. V lost 4 bases to trimming and J lost 0 bases; unmatched junction nucleotides: 8. The DNA for the CDR3 is TGTGCCAGCAGTTCAAGTGGTAGCGGGAACTCCTACGAGCAGTACTTC. Protein: CASSSSGSGNSYEQYF.

Comments on this clonotype: With a much larger clone just one base away, this may be a read error. The chain employs TRBV28 and TRBJ1-4; tentatively, D is TRBD1 (5 bases). The germline CDR1 and CDR2 sequences are MDHEN and SYDVKM. The CDR3 spans 14 residues. This CDR3 is CASSLPGGNEKLLF. CDR3 sequence (DNA): TGTGCCAGCAGTTTACCGGGGGGAAATGAAAAACTGCTTTTT.

This clonotype appeared many times. This chain uses TRBV7-9 with TRBJ2-1, with TRBD1 matching 7 bases. This CDR3 is 14 amino acids long. CDR1 is SEHNR, CDR2 FQNEAQ, per germline (reference sequence). Trimming removed 4 bases from V and 4 bases from J; junction bases left unmatched: 4. The CDR3 coding sequence is TGTGCCAGCAGCTGGGGACAGTTTTACAATGAGCAGTTCTTC. Its protein product is CASSWGQFYNEQFF.

This clonotype was observed a single time. This chain joins TRBV7-2 and TRBJ1-1; D might be TRBD1 (6 bases). This CDR3 has 14 residues. Between the trimmed V and J ends, which lost 1 base and 11 bases, there was a span of 17 bases. Germline assignment: CDR1 SGHTA and CDR2 FQGNSA. The DNA of the CDR3 is TGTGCCAGCAGCTTAGTAACAGGGCACACTGGGGCTTTCTTT. This sequence encodes CASSLVTGHTGAFF.

This clonotype was seen at least ten times. The chain employs TRBV28 and TRBJ2-7; tentative D call: TRBD2 (7 bases). Trimming took off 7 bases at V and 5 bases at J, with 18 bases between the two ends. The CDR3 extends over 14 amino acids. Germline CDR1 is MDHEN and CDR2 is SYDVKM. The DNA for the CDR3 is TGTGCCAGCACCGAGGGGGGGGGTAGACACGAGCAGTACTTC. Its protein product is CASTEGGGRHEQYF.

This clonotype has a handful of counts. V usage is TRBV3-1 and J usage is TRBJ2-7; D gene uncertain. Germline CDR1 LGHDT, CDR2 YNNKEL (reference sequence). The CDR3 loop spans 13 amino acids. V lost 0 bases and J lost 2, with 5 bases in between. CDR3 protein: CASSQDGPYEQYF. CDR3 bases: TGTGCCAGCAGCCAAGACGGCCCCTACGAGCAGTACTTC.

This chain links TRBV5-5 with TRBJ2-1; D is ambiguous. The germline V gene has CDR1 SGHKS and CDR2 YYEKEE (reference sequence). The V end was cut by 1 base, the J end by 11 bases, with 7 bases between. CDR3 length: 11 amino acids. The CDR3 bases are TGTGCCAGCAGCTTGACGGATAAGCAGTTCTTC. It yields the protein CASSLTDKQFF. Full variable domain (outside the CDR3, taken from reference TRBV5-5 and TRBJ2-1): DAGVTQSPTHLIKTRGQQVTLRCSPISGHKSVSWYQQVLGQGPQFIFQYYEKEERGRGNFPDRFSARQFPNYSSELNVNALLLGDSALYLCASSLTDKQFFGPGTRLTVL.

In the case of this clonotype: This may arise from a read error, as a much more abundant clone is one base away. This chain connects TRBV20-1 to TRBJ2-3; TRBD2 agrees at 9 bases. Trimming removed 7 bases from V and 2 bases from J; junction bases left unmatched: 4. This CDR3 contains 13 residues. Germline loops: CDR1 DFQATT, CDR2 SNEGSKA (reference sequence). The CDR3 protein is CSETSGSTDTQYF. The CDR3 coding sequence is TGCAGTGAGACTAGCGGCTCCACAGATACGCAGTATTTT.

In regard to this clonotype: A much larger clone is a single base away; this may be a read error. The chain joins TRBV28 to TRBJ2-7; 12 bases fit TRBD2. V was pared by 5 bases and J by 6 bases, with 8 bases of the junction left unmatched. The germline V gene encodes CDR1 MDHEN and CDR2 SYDVKM. The CDR3 is made up of 15 amino acids. This chain's CDR3 is CASSELAGGPREQYF. As DNA, the CDR3 is TGTGCCAGCAGTGAACTAGCGGGAGGCCCCCGCGAGCAGTACTTC.

This clonotype was observed a few times. This CDR3 is missing its conserved last phenylalanine or tryptophan, likely due to a read error. The gene calls are TRBV20-1 and TRBJ1-1; 8 bases are a match to TRBD1. The CDR3 totals 13 residues. V shed 6 bases, J shed 1 base, and the junction held 4 bases outside the gene matches. Germline V lookup: CDR1 DFQATT, CDR2 SNEGSKA (reference sequence). CDR3 coding DNA: TGCAGTGCCTCTCAGGGGGCGAACACTGAAGCTTTCCTT. Translation: CSASQGANTEAFL.

By sample share, this clonotype is medium-sized. V usage is TRBV20-1 and J usage is TRBJ2-3; 12 bases are a match to TRBD2. This CDR3 spans 20 amino acids. Germline loops: CDR1 DFQATT, CDR2 SNEGSKA (reference sequence). J lost 0 bases, V lost 0 bases, and 13 bases had no gene match. The CDR3 sequence: CSARDRGGRTSGASTDTQYF. The CDR3 nucleotides are TGCAGTGCTAGAGATCGAGGGGGCAGGACTAGCGGGGCTAGCACAGATACGCAGTATTTT.

This clonotype was seen many times. This sequence joins TRBV18 and TRBJ2-1; D is undetermined. The germline V gene has CDR1 KGHSH and CDR2 LQKENI. The CDR3 is made up of 15 amino acids. V lost 3 bases and J 2 bases, leaving 11 bases between the germline ends. CDR3 nucleotides: TGTGCCAGCTCACCTTTCTCCACAGCCTACAATGAGCAGTTCTTC. The encoded protein is CASSPFSTAYNEQFF.

This clonotype was found a few times. The V call is TRBV29-1, the J call TRBJ2-1; D not certain. V lost 3 bases and J 6 bases, leaving 9 bases between the germline ends. Germline V gene sequence: CDR1 SQVTM, CDR2 ANQGSEA. The CDR3 totals 12 residues. CDR3 in DNA: TGCAGCGTTGATTGGCAGCTCAATGAGCAGTTCTTC. This translates into CSVDWQLNEQFF.

The table lists this clonotype with many counts. The chain links TRBV28 to TRBJ2-7; 8 bases align to TRBD1. The CDR3 extends over 16 amino acids. Per germline, CDR1 MDHEN and CDR2 SYDVKM. The ends lost 2 bases at V and 5 bases at J; junction bases unmatched: 11. The CDR3 region has the DNA TGTGCCAGCAGTTTAAGTGGACAGGGTAAAAGGAACGAGCAGTACTTC. Residues: CASSLSGQGKRNEQYF.

There are many counts of this clonotype. The genes are TRBV7-2 and TRBJ2-3; D not resolved. Germline V lookup: CDR1 SGHTA, CDR2 FQGNSA. CDR3 length equals 14 residues. The V gene lost 5 bases and the J gene lost 6 bases, with 15 bases spanning the gap. The CDR3 region is CASSPLLSRDTQYF. CDR3 nucleotide sequence: TGTGCCAGCAGCCCTTTATTAAGCAGGGATACGCAGTATTTT.

In the case of this clonotype: Given a much more abundant clone one base away, this may be a read error. The J gene is TRBJ2-3, the V gene TRBV5-4; 7 bases map to TRBD2. Germline V lookup: CDR1 SGHNT, CDR2 YYREEE (reference sequence). The CDR3 length is 15 residues. J lost 3 bases, V lost 4 bases, and 8 bases had no gene match. The CDR3: CASSRQGRATDTQYF. Here the CDR3 DNA reads TGTGCCAGCAGCCGTCAAGGGAGGGCTACAGATACGCAGTATTTT.